This TCR beta chain was sequenced during a study of neurological immune-mediated disorders. Whole-study context: Of the roughly 34 patients who had multiple sclerosis, approximately 31 had the relapsing-remitting form and 3 had the secondary progressive form. Notes on the study in general: Patients with HTLV-1-associated myelopathy showed the most TCR clonal expansion. Those with multiple sclerosis showed the least, falling below healthy controls.

Germline V gene sequence: CDR1 SNHLY, CDR2 FYNNEI. Trimming shortened V by 2 bases and J by 3 bases, and 8 bases separated the two germline ends. The CDR3 covers 13 residues. One entry per CDR3 protein, called by TCRdb with MiXCR from the 5' RACE reads. The sample yields around 69,000 distinct CDR3 sequences, 4.5% to 5.5% seen once. This clonotype has at least ten counts. Its antigen remains unknown. A read error may explain this, as a much larger clone is one base away. Preparation of the unsorted libraries drew on 2 million PBMCs stored at -80 C. The sample was PBMCs. The chain combines TRBV2 with TRBJ2-7; D remains unclear. The sequence came from a man aged 25 to 45 with multiple sclerosis. The CDR3 region has the DNA TGTGCCAGCAGTGAAACAACCGACTACGAGCAGTACTTC. Its translation: CASSETTDYEQYF.